The 26 T cell receptor beta chains in this list originate from one sample, sequenced in a study of molecular identifiers for immune sequencing clone quantification. TCRdb passed the PCR reads through MiXCR, listing each CDR3 protein once. The sample holds 79,000 or so distinct CDR3 sequences; around 25% are singletons and the top ten take roughly 0.76%. Sequencing was done on a sample of naive CD8+ T cells from blood, with Jurkat cell RNA spiked in. Subset denoted: FACS-sorted CD8+CD4-CCR7+CD45RA+ naive T cells. Receptor source: a human donor in good health. Some libraries in this study had Jurkat cell RNA spiked in.

V gene TRBV27 combines with J gene TRBJ2-3; 13 positions match TRBD2. Germline V gene data show CDR1 as MNHEY and CDR2 as SMNVEV (reference sequence). The CDR3 is 16 amino acids. Trimming took 5 bases from V and 1 from J; bases not matched to a gene: 3. The CDR3 spells CASSLGLAGGTDTQYF. CDR3 sequence (DNA): TGTGCCAGCAGTCTAGGACTAGCGGGAGGCACAGATACGCAGTATTTT.

This clonotype was counted between two and nine times. This rearrangement joins TRBV29-1 to TRBJ2-1; D tentatively fits TRBD1 or TRBD2 (5 bases each). The CDR3 is 14 amino acids. Per the germline V gene, CDR1 is SQVTM and CDR2 is ANQGSEA. The V and J ends lost 2 bases and 1 base respectively, with 9 bases between them. CDR3 in DNA: TGCAGCGTTGAATCAGGGACGTCCTACAATGAGCAGTTCTTC. Its protein product is CSVESGTSYNEQFF.

This clonotype was seen only once. A read error may be the cause here, since a much bigger clone is one base away. CDR3 nucleotides: TGCGCCAGCAGCTTTATCGGGGAAGCCGGGCAGTACTTC. Amino acid sequence: CASSFIGEAGQYF. The J gene is TRBJ2-7, the V gene TRBV5-1; D may be TRBD2 (5 bases). Germline V gene lookup returns CDR1 SGHRS and CDR2 YFSETQ. V lost 2 bases, J lost 9 bases, and 15 bases lay in between. This CDR3 has 13 residues.

The chain has TRBV23-1 and TRBJ2-1, with a possible D match to TRBD1 (6 bases). TRBV23-1 is annotated as an ORF whose role is uncertain. Trimming pared 0 bases from V and 7 bases from J, leaving 22 bases between. The CDR3 extends over 18 amino acids. CDR3 sequence reads: CASSQSESTLQGLNEQFF. The CDR3 coding sequence is TGCGCCAGCAGTCAATCCGAATCCACCCTTCAGGGGTTGAATGAGCAGTTCTTC.

Regarding this clonotype: A much larger clone differs from this one at a single base, so this may be a read error. This chain joins TRBV20-1 and TRBJ2-7; TRBD2 agrees at 12 bases. Germline-derived CDR1 and CDR2 are DFQATT and SNEGSKA (reference sequence). The CDR3 spans 17 residues. Here the CDR3 reads CCARDINPGLAGYEQYF. The CDR3 DNA reads TGCTGTGCTAGAGATATAAACCCGGGACTAGCGGGTTACGAGCAGTACTTC.

This clonotype was detected many times. The chain employs TRBV20-1 and TRBJ2-7; D could derive from TRBD1 or TRBD2 (6 bases each). The CDR3 covers 14 residues. Trimming removed 6 bases from V and 7 bases from J, with 22 bases in between. Germline V gene data show CDR1 as DFQATT and CDR2 as SNEGSKA (reference sequence). The DNA for the CDR3 is TGCAGTGCCGCCGAGACTCTCGGGGGCTGGGAGCAGTACTTC. Translated, it gives CSAAETLGGWEQYF.

The chain links TRBV7-6 to TRBJ2-7, with 7 positions matching TRBD2. This CDR3 is built from 12 residues. Germline CDR1 SGHVS, CDR2 FNYEAQ. V shed 3 bases and J 6 bases; nucleotides not matched to a gene: 2. The CDR3 protein is CASSFLAGEQYF. CDR3 nucleotides: TGTGCCAGCAGCTTTTTAGCGGGCGAGCAGTACTTC.

The chain carries TRBV7-3 and TRBJ2-3, with TRBD2 matching 12 bases. The CDR3 consists of 14 residues. The V and J ends lost 5 bases and 5 bases, in that order; junction bases with no gene match: 2. CDR1 is SGHTA, CDR2 FQGTGA, per germline. The DNA for the CDR3 is TGTGCCAGCAGCCCGGGACTAGCGGGAGATACGCAGTATTTT. Translated, it gives CASSPGLAGDTQYF.

This clonotype has at least ten counts. The V and J genes are TRBV7-9 and TRBJ1-5; the D gene is possibly TRBD1 (6 bases). Germline CDR1 and CDR2: SEHNR and FQNEAQ (reference sequence). Trimming took 5 bases from V and 2 from J, leaving 16 bases between them. This CDR3 is built from 16 residues. This CDR3 reads CASSPTTHRGNQPQHF. In DNA, the CDR3 is TGTGCCAGCAGCCCAACGACGCACAGGGGCAATCAGCCCCAGCATTTT.

With regard to this clonotype: Since a much larger clone is just one base distant, this may be a read error. The chain uses TRBV27 and TRBJ2-1, with D maybe TRBD2 (5 bases). V shed 8 bases and J shed 8 bases, with 19 bases lying between them. The CDR3 covers 14 residues. CDR1 is MNHEY, CDR2 SMNVEV, per germline (reference sequence). The CDR3 protein is CASSSGLLVDEQFF. The CDR3 DNA follows: TGTGCCAGCTCGTCAGGACTCCTCGTGGATGAGCAGTTCTTC.

This clonotype has a count of ten or more. The chain joins TRBV27 to TRBJ1-5, with D perhaps TRBD1 (5 bases). CDR1 and CDR2 (germline): MNHEY, SMNVEV (reference sequence). The CDR3 sequence is 16 residues long. V was trimmed by 4 bases and J by 2 bases, leaving 15 bases between them. The CDR3: CASSSIAGAGNQPQHF. The DNA for the CDR3 is TGTGCCAGCAGTTCTATCGCTGGGGCGGGCAATCAGCCCCAGCATTTT.

V gene TRBV11-2 combines with J gene TRBJ2-1; 13 bases match TRBD2. The CDR3 consists of 17 residues. The germline V gene encodes CDR1 SGHAT and CDR2 FQNNGV. Trimming removed 0 bases from V and 2 bases from J; junction bases left unmatched: 1. DNA for the CDR3: TGTGCCAGCAGCTTAGAGGGACTAGCGGGACCCTACAATGAGCAGTTCTTC. It translates to CASSLEGLAGPYNEQFF. Complete variable domain (other parts from reference TRBV11-2 and TRBJ2-1): EAGVAQSPRYKIIEKRQSVAFWCNPISGHATLYWYQQILGQGPKLLIQFQNNGVVDDSQLPKDRFSAERLKGVDSTLKIQPAKLEDSAVYLCASSLEGLAGPYNEQFFGPGTRLTVL.

This clonotype was counted ten times or more. V gene TRBV29-1 combines with J gene TRBJ2-1, with D unresolved. Trimming removed 8 bases at V and 9 bases at J, with 5 bases between. Germline V gene sequence: CDR1 SQVTM, CDR2 ANQGSEA. This CDR3 is 8 amino acids long. Here the CDR3 reads CSSREQFF. CDR3 coding DNA: TGCAGCAGTCGTGAGCAGTTCTTC.

In its sample, this clonotype was seen many times. The chain employs TRBV9 and TRBJ2-3; 9 bases map to TRBD2. V shed 0 bases, J shed 0 bases, and the junction held 8 bases outside the gene matches. Germline V lookup: CDR1 SGDLS, CDR2 YYNGEE. CDR3 size: 18 residues. CDR3 DNA: TGTGCCAGCAGCGTAGAAGAAGCGGGAGGCCCAAGCACAGATACGCAGTATTTT. Residues: CASSVEEAGGPSTDTQYF. The complete variable domain, with remaining parts taken from reference TRBV9 and TRBJ2-3, reads DSGVTQTPKHLITATGQRVTLRCSPRSGDLSVYWYQQSLDQGLQFLIQYYNGEERAKGNILERFSAQQFPDLHSELNLSSLELGDSALYFCASSVEEAGGPSTDTQYFGPGTRLTVL.

This clonotype has just a few counts. CDR3 in amino acids: CASSLSLGQLPYEQYF. CDR3 nucleotide sequence: TGTGCCAGCAGTTTATCGCTTGGACAACTCCCCTACGAGCAGTACTTC. The V and J genes are TRBV27 and TRBJ2-7; D possibly corresponds to TRBD1 (5 bases). V shed 0 bases and J shed 2 bases, with 14 bases lying between them. The CDR3 totals 16 residues. Germline CDR1 reads MNHEY; CDR2 reads SMNVEV (reference sequence).

This clonotype was counted ten times or more. This chain connects TRBV6-6 to TRBJ2-7; D not certain. Trimming removed 6 bases from V and 4 bases from J, with 4 bases in between. The CDR3 has 10 residues. In germline, CDR1 is MNHNY, CDR2 SVGAGI (reference sequence). CDR3 sequence: CASRGYEQYF. As DNA, the CDR3 is TGTGCCAGCAGGGGGTACGAGCAGTACTTC.

This clonotype was counted many times. V gene TRBV28 combines with J gene TRBJ1-1, with D maybe TRBD1 (5 bases). CDR3 size: 13 residues. Germline loops: CDR1 MDHEN, CDR2 SYDVKM. Trimming took off 2 bases at V and 5 bases at J, with 9 bases between the two ends. The CDR3 sequence is CASSLGAGTEAFF. The CDR3, as DNA: TGTGCCAGCAGTTTAGGGGCCGGGACTGAAGCTTTCTTT.

This clonotype has only one observation. CDR3 nucleotide sequence: TGTGCCAGCGGACTAGCGGGGGGTACGGAAAACATTCAGTACTTC. Its translation: CASGLAGGTENIQYF. The chain uses TRBV27 and TRBJ2-4; 14 nucleotides agree with TRBD2. Germline V gene data show CDR1 as MNHEY and CDR2 as SMNVEV (reference sequence). This CDR3 region has 15 residues. V dropped 8 bases and J dropped 5; count of bases not matched to a gene: 5.

This clonotype was observed at least ten times. The chain uses TRBV12-5 and TRBJ2-3; D remains unclear. Germline V gene lookup returns CDR1 LGHNT and CDR2 FRNRAP. CDR3 length: 15 amino acids. The V and J ends lost 0 bases and 2 bases respectively, with 9 bases between them. This CDR3 is CASGLVRVLTDTQYF. In DNA form, the CDR3 reads TGTGCTAGTGGTTTGGTACGGGTACTCACAGATACGCAGTATTTT.

This clonotype occurred a few times. This rearrangement joins TRBV7-2 to TRBJ2-7; the D gene is possibly TRBD2 (6 bases). Per germline, CDR1 SGHTA and CDR2 FQGNSA. The ends were cut back, 5 bases at V and 3 bases at J, with 17 bases in the middle. This CDR3 contains 15 residues. CDR3 sequence (DNA): TGTGCCAGCAGCCCCTCAGGGCGAGCGGGCTACGAGCAGTACTTC. It codes for CASSPSGRAGYEQYF.

This clonotype was observed many times. The chain carries TRBV6-2 or TRBV6-3 and TRBJ2-3; D is possibly TRBD1 or TRBD2 (5 bases each). Trimming pared 7 bases from V and 4 bases from J, leaving 18 bases between. The CDR3 covers 15 residues. CDR1 MNHEY and CDR2 SVGEGT come from the germline V gene. As DNA, the CDR3 is TGTGCCAGCACCTACGGGACCCAGGTGGCAGATACGCAGTATTTT. Translating it yields CASTYGTQVADTQYF.

This clonotype was seen at least ten times. The rearrangement uses TRBV7-2 and TRBJ2-7; D not resolved. The V end was cut by 5 bases, the J end by 6 bases, with 17 bases between. The length of the CDR3 is 14 residues. Germline CDR1 reads SGHTA; CDR2 reads FQGNSA. The CDR3: CASSLKVLGFEQYF. The CDR3 nucleotides are TGTGCCAGCAGCCTTAAGGTCCTGGGTTTCGAGCAGTACTTC.

This clonotype was seen ten or more times. The rearrangement joins TRBV28 to TRBJ2-7, with TRBD1 as a possible D gene (5 bases). The CDR3 runs to 15 residues. Germline V CDR1 and CDR2: MDHEN, SYDVKM. V was cut by 3 bases and J by 5 bases, with 17 bases left in between. This CDR3 is CASSLVGPRGNEQYF. CDR3 DNA sequence: TGTGCCAGCAGTTTGGTCGGACCAAGGGGAAACGAGCAGTACTTC.

V is TRBV30 and J is TRBJ1-5; D remains ambiguous. Germline loops: CDR1 GTSNPN, CDR2 SVGIG (reference sequence). This CDR3 has 13 residues. The V end lost 0 bases, the J end lost 5 bases, and 8 bases lay between the germline ends. The CDR3 region has the DNA TGTGCCTGGAGTGTACTGTGGGATCAGCCCCAGCATTTT. Its protein product is CAWSVLWDQPQHF.

In this sample, this clonotype turned up many times. The CDR3: CASSPTRGFQETQYF. The CDR3 DNA sequence: TGTGCCAGCAGCCCGACGCGGGGGTTCCAAGAGACCCAGTACTTC. The chain carries TRBV7-9 and TRBJ2-5, with 7 bases fitting TRBD2. The germline CDR1 and CDR2 sequences are SEHNR and FQNEAQ (reference sequence). Losses at the gene ends were 5 bases for V and 1 base for J; bases not matched to a gene: 7. The CDR3 is made up of 15 amino acids.

V usage is TRBV13 and J usage is TRBJ2-5; 15 nucleotides match TRBD2. Trimming cost V 0 bases and J 4 bases; bases outside gene matches: 6. This CDR3 region has 18 residues. Germline V lookup: CDR1 PRHDT, CDR2 FYEKMQ (reference sequence). CDR3 sequence reads: CASSLGGLAGGPRETQYF. In DNA form, the CDR3 reads TGTGCCAGCAGCTTAGGTGGACTAGCGGGGGGGCCCCGAGAGACCCAGTACTTC.